This TCR beta chain was recorded in a study of cytomegalovirus exposure and HLA in healthy donors. The CDR3 has 17 residues. The V end lost 3 bases, the J end lost 5 bases, and 19 bases lay between the germline ends. Germline assignment: CDR1 MNHEY and CDR2 SMNVEV (reference sequence). 60 Vbeta and 13 Jbeta primers were used in PCR. The repertoire was sequenced with immunoSEQ multiplex PCR; TCRdb's copy has only in-frame clones and lacks some. The sample contains 130,000 to 150,000 clones, over 60% of which appear only once. This clone was observed a single time. This TCR derives from a man aged 35 to 55 in good health and CMV-seropositive. The sequenced material came from PBMCs. The gene calls are TRBV27 and TRBJ2-2, with D perhaps matching TRBD1 (7 bases). CDR3 in DNA: TGTGCCAGCAGTTTGTTCCAGTTGGCAGGGGGGACCGGGGAGCTGTTTTTT. Translating it yields CASSLFQLAGGTGELFF.